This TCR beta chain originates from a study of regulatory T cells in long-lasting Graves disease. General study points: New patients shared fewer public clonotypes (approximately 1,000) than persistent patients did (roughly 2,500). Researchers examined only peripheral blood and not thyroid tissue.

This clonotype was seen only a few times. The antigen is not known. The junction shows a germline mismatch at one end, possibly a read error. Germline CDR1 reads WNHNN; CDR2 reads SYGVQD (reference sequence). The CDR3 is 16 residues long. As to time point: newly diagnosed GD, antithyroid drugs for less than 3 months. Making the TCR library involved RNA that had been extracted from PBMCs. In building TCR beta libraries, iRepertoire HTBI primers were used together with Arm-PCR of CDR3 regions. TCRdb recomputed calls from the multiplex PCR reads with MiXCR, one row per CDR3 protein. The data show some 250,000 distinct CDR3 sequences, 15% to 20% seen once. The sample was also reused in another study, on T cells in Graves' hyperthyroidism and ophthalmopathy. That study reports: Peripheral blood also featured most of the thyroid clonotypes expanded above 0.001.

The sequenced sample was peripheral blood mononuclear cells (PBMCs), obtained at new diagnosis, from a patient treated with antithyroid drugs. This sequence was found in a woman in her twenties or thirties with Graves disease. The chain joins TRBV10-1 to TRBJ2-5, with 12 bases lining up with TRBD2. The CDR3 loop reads CASSDGLAGYQGTQYF. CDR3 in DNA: TGCGCCAGCAGTGACGGACTAGCGGGGTACCAAGGGACCCAGTACTTC.